This T cell receptor (beta chain) is drawn from a study of OX40 agonist ivuxolimab in advanced cancers. The overall study: The diagnoses of dose-escalation patients were hepatocellular carcinoma, melanoma, renal cell or head and neck cancer.

This CDR3 is 13 amino acids long. Trimming removed 6 bases from V and 8 bases from J; junction bases left unmatched: 7. Germline assignment: CDR1 SNHLY and CDR2 FYNNEI. About this clone itself: No antigen is known for it.

Repertoires were generated with immunoSEQ multiplex PCR, while TCRdb's copy carries only in-frame clones and drops some. The data show almost 45,000 clones, 70% to 90% seen once. Study results and caveats: At doses 0.1 to 3.0 mg/kg, CD4+ and CD8+ clones expanded. CD8+ T cells averaged more expanded clones than CD4+. Also present in some nonresponders was a low level of normalized T-cell clonal expansion.

This material consisted of CD4+ or CD8+ T cells sorted from blood, taken in a trial of the OX40 agonist ivuxolimab. The source of this sequence is an adult with an advanced solid tumor such as melanoma, head and neck, liver or kidney cancer. This rearrangement joins TRBV2 to TRBJ2-1; 7 bases agree with TRBD1. The CDR3 DNA is TGTGCCAGCAGCGCACAGGGGACGCATGAGCAGTTCTTC. This codes for CASSAQGTHEQFF.